These 22 T cell receptor beta chains were sequenced from one sample in a study of monozygotic twins with inflammatory bowel disease. After re-calling the 5' RACE reads, TCRdb lists one entry per CDR3 protein, DNA absent. In all, the sample yields 150,000 to 200,000 distinct CDR3 sequences. Material: blood. All receptors derive from a human donor with ulcerative colitis or Crohn's disease, or a healthy co-twin of an affected twin (not recorded which).

The chain links TRBV7-2 to TRBJ2-2. Germline CDR1 and CDR2: SGHTA and FQGNSA. This CDR3 has 13 amino acids. The CDR3 spells CASSLTFAGELFF.

The chain recombines TRBV24-1 with TRBJ2-3. The CDR3 runs to 12 residues. CDR1 is KGHDR and CDR2 is SFDVKD in the germline V gene. The CDR3 reads CATSDFGDTQYF.

This chain uses TRBV7-2 with TRBJ1-2. CDR1 is SGHTA and CDR2 is FQGNSA in the germline V gene. The CDR3 runs 14 residues. The CDR3 is CASSLAAGNYGYTF.

The CDR3 loop is CSARGPGTLNTGELFF. The chain has TRBV20-1 and TRBJ2-2; TCRdb's assignment of TRBD1 cannot be checked, as there is no DNA. The CDR3 extends over 16 amino acids. In germline, CDR1 is DFQATT, CDR2 SNEGSKA (reference sequence).

CDR3 loop: CASSSLAGGPRETQYF. The V gene is TRBV7-9, the J gene TRBJ2-5; TCRdb indicates TRBD2, and absent DNA this call remains unverified. This CDR3 has 16 amino acids. Per germline, CDR1 SEHNR and CDR2 FQNEAQ (reference sequence).

The V call is TRBV5-1, the J call TRBJ1-3; with no DNA, the TCRdb D assignment of TRBD1 cannot be verified. The germline V gene encodes CDR1 SGHRS and CDR2 YFSETQ. The CDR3 is 17 residues long. The CDR3 loop is CASSRGPDRTSGNTIYF.

This chain joins TRBV27 and TRBJ1-2; TCRdb returns TRBD1, unconfirmable since there is no DNA. The germline V gene has CDR1 MNHEY and CDR2 SMNVEV (reference sequence). This CDR3 contains 15 residues. The CDR3: CASSWSGQANYGYTF.

The chain has TRBV20-1 and TRBJ1-2; the TRBD1 assignment by TCRdb is unverifiable without DNA. CDR3 size: 15 residues. CDR1 and CDR2 from the germline V gene are DFQATT and SNEGSKA (reference sequence). The CDR3 is CSATPGQGISYGYTF.

This rearrangement joins TRBV5-1 to TRBJ2-7; TCRdb outputs TRBD2, but without DNA this stays unchecked. Germline V gene lookup returns CDR1 SGHRS and CDR2 YFSETQ. The CDR3 consists of 15 residues. Here the CDR3 reads CASSVQREGLYEQYF.

The chain links TRBV9 to TRBJ1-4; no DNA is available, so the TRBD1 call from TCRdb remains unchecked. CDR3 size: 15 residues. The V gene's germline CDR1 is SGDLS and CDR2 YYNGEE. The CDR3 reads CASSVVPGVNEKLFF.

The gene calls are TRBV30 and TRBJ2-3; without DNA, the TCRdb call of TRBD2 cannot be checked. This CDR3 is 14 amino acids long. In germline, CDR1 is GTSNPN, CDR2 SVGIG (reference sequence). The CDR3 region is CAWSVQLSGNTQYF.

The chain is built from TRBV27 and TRBJ1-5; the TCRdb call, TRBD1, lacks DNA for checking. Germline V lookup: CDR1 MNHEY, CDR2 SMNVEV (reference sequence). CDR3 length: 15 amino acids. Here the CDR3 reads CASSLTGKSNQPQHF.

The rearrangement joins TRBV12-3 or TRBV12-4 to TRBJ2-7; TCRdb indicates TRBD1, and absent DNA this call remains unverified. The CDR3 totals 12 residues. CDR3 sequence: CASRQTGYEQYF.

The CDR3 spells CASSLTLLGGYTF. The chain carries TRBV6-5 and TRBJ1-2. Germline assignment: CDR1 MNHEY and CDR2 SVGAGI. This CDR3 has 13 residues.

The chain has TRBV6-1 and TRBJ2-2; TCRdb reports TRBD1, a call that lacks DNA to check it against. Germline CDR1 is MNHNS and CDR2 is SASEGT. The CDR3 loop spans 16 amino acids. The CDR3 spells CASSWTGWENTGELFF.

The gene calls are TRBV28 and TRBJ2-5; lacking DNA, the TRBD1 call made by TCRdb goes unchecked. This CDR3 comprises 14 residues. The germline V gene has CDR1 MDHEN and CDR2 SYDVKM. The CDR3 sequence is CASSPPRTQETQYF.

V and J are TRBV7-6 and TRBJ1-5; TCRdb returns TRBD1, unconfirmable since there is no DNA. CDR1 is SGHVS and CDR2 is FNYEAQ in the germline V gene. The CDR3 totals 14 residues. The CDR3 sequence is CASSLATGTQPQHF.

V and J are TRBV5-1 and TRBJ2-7; the TRBD1 assignment by TCRdb is unverifiable without DNA. Per germline, CDR1 SGHRS and CDR2 YFSETQ. The CDR3 sequence is 15 residues long. The CDR3 is CASSLEGTGVVEQYF.

J is TRBJ2-1 and V is TRBV29-1; TCRdb gives TRBD1 as the D gene, but with no DNA this cannot be confirmed. The CDR3 has 12 amino acids. Per the germline V gene, CDR1 is SQVTM and CDR2 is ANQGSEA. The chain's CDR3 is CSARTGLDEQFF.

CDR3 region: CSARGQGLSYGYTF. The chain recombines TRBV20-1 with TRBJ1-2; the D call of TRBD1 rests on TCRdb alone, since no DNA is present to check it. Germline assignment: CDR1 DFQATT and CDR2 SNEGSKA (reference sequence). The CDR3 has 14 residues.

V and J are TRBV6-5 and TRBJ1-6. The CDR3 totals 16 residues. Per the germline V gene, CDR1 is MNHEY and CDR2 is SVGAGI. Here the CDR3 reads CASSYSNRGYASPLHF.

V usage is TRBV6-5 and J usage is TRBJ2-2; TCRdb selects TRBD2, and the lack of DNA leaves this call unchecked. Germline V lookup: CDR1 MNHEY, CDR2 SVGAGI. The CDR3 is 18 amino acids. The CDR3 region is CASSQLGLAGGITGELFF.